This TCR beta chain is from a study of shared clonotypes between healthy human individuals. Naive CD8 isolation took CD45RO-negative cells positively selected for CCR7 and excluded terminally differentiated effector memory CD45RA+ cells. Profiling relied on immunoSEQ multiplex PCR, and the TCRdb table lists in-frame clones only, not all of them. The top ten clones hold 1.5% to 2% of a sample with about 2,100,000 clones, 90% to 95% of them seen once. This receptor was obtained from a man aged 18 to 30 in good health. Some clones in this sample may be carry-over from other donors' samples. Sequenced sample: naive CD8+ T cells from PBMCs.

The CDR3 DNA reads TGTGCCAGCAGTATTTCGGGATCCTCCTACGAGCAGTACTTC. Its translation is CASSISGSSYEQYF. The V gene is TRBV28, the J gene TRBJ2-7; perhaps TRBD2 as D (5 bases). Germline CDR1 reads MDHEN; CDR2 reads SYDVKM. The CDR3 totals 14 residues. The V and J ends lost 5 bases and 0 bases respectively, with 11 bases between them.